This T cell receptor beta chain is from a study of Ad26.COV2.S vaccination and SARS-CoV-2 variants. TCRdb's table, derived via immunoSEQ multiplex PCR, lists solely in-frame clones and lacks some. The table records roughly 380,000 clones, just over 90% of them present only once. V shed 0 bases and J 7 bases; nucleotides not matched to a gene: 8. This CDR3 has 16 residues. Germline V gives CDR1 LGHNA, CDR2 YSLEER. This sequence originates from a human donor who had recovered from COVID-19. The chain uses TRBV4-3 and TRBJ2-1, with 8 bases identical to TRBD2. Sequencing was performed on peripheral blood, taken after recovery from COVID-19. The CDR3 is CASSQEAGGYLNEQFF. In DNA, the CDR3 is TGCGCCAGCAGCCAAGAGGCGGGGGGTTATTTAAATGAGCAGTTCTTC.